These 14 T cell receptor beta chains were sequenced from one sample in a study of blood T cell repertoires in COVID-19. The table came from immunoSEQ multiplex PCR; TCRdb's copy has only in-frame clones and leaves some out. The sample contains 250,000 to 350,000 clones, roughly 87% of which appear only once. The sequenced material came from peripheral blood. These receptors were obtained from a woman aged 45-65 years who had recovered from COVID-19.

The V gene is TRBV5-1, the J gene TRBJ2-7; 8 nucleotides match TRBD1. Germline V lookup: CDR1 SGHRS, CDR2 YFSETQ. Trimming cost V 4 bases and J 8 bases; bases outside gene matches: 8. The CDR3 sequence is 13 residues long. The CDR3 loop is CASSTGGFSKQYF. CDR3 coding DNA: TGCGCCAGCAGCACAGGGGGTTTCAGCAAGCAGTACTTC.

V is TRBV27 and J is TRBJ1-1, with D hard to call. This CDR3 spans 15 amino acids. V lost 3 bases and J 1 base, leaving 12 bases between the germline ends. Germline CDR1 MNHEY, CDR2 SMNVEV (reference sequence). The CDR3 loop is CASSLRSGRNTEAFF. DNA for the CDR3: TGTGCCAGCAGTTTGAGGTCGGGTCGGAACACTGAAGCTTTCTTT.

The chain is built from TRBV3-1 (or the pseudogene TRBV3-2) and TRBJ1-1; D is possibly TRBD1 (6 bases). The V end was cut by 5 bases, the J end by 3 bases, with 22 bases between. Germline V gene lookup returns CDR1 LGHDT and CDR2 YNNKEL (reference sequence). There are 17 residues in the CDR3. This chain's CDR3 is CASSKRRGWGLDTEAFF. Written as DNA, the CDR3 is TGTGCCAGCAGCAAAAGAAGGGGCTGGGGGCTGGACACTGAAGCTTTCTTT.

The V and J genes are TRBV6-5 and TRBJ2-1, with D perhaps TRBD1 (6 bases). Looked up from germline, CDR1 is MNHEY and CDR2 is SVGAGI. The CDR3 extends over 13 amino acids. The V gene lost 6 bases and the J gene lost 3 bases, with 9 bases spanning the gap. The CDR3 coding sequence is TGTGCCAGCAGGATGGACAGCTACAATGAGCAGTTCTTC. The encoded protein is CASRMDSYNEQFF.

V usage is TRBV5-4 and J usage is TRBJ1-2, with D tentatively TRBD1 (6 bases). The CDR3 runs to 12 residues. V lost 0 bases and J lost 8, with 8 bases in between. Germline V gene data show CDR1 as SGHNT and CDR2 as YYREEE (reference sequence). The CDR3 DNA is TGTGCCAGCAGCTTGGGGGACATCGGCTACACCTTC. Protein product: CASSLGDIGYTF.

This clone was found once. The rearrangement uses TRBV15 and TRBJ2-1; maybe TRBD1 (6 bases). Germline CDR1 is LNHNV and CDR2 is YYDKDF (reference sequence). V was shortened by 4 bases and J by 10 bases, with 14 bases between the two germline ends. The CDR3 loop spans 13 amino acids. CDR3 sequence reads: CATSTATGTEQFF. As DNA, the CDR3 is TGTGCCACCAGCACCGCGACAGGCACCGAGCAGTTCTTC.

This chain joins TRBV11-1 and TRBJ2-6, with D tentatively TRBD1 (6 bases). The CDR3 length is 15 residues. Trimming removed 5 bases from V and 4 bases from J, with 12 bases in between. From germline, CDR1 is SGHAT and CDR2 FQDESV (reference sequence). The CDR3 reads CASSPRQVGANVLTF. The CDR3 DNA reads as TGTGCCAGCAGCCCACGACAGGTCGGGGCCAACGTCCTGACTTTC.

The V and J genes are TRBV7-9 and TRBJ2-1, with D perhaps TRBD1 (6 bases). V gave up 6 bases and J gave up 9 bases, with 12 bases separating them. Germline CDR1 reads SEHNR; CDR2 reads FQNEAQ (reference sequence). The CDR3 extends over 12 amino acids. The CDR3 loop is CASSYGQLEQFF. CDR3 nucleotides: TGTGCCAGCAGTTACGGACAGCTTGAGCAGTTCTTC.

The chain combines TRBV7-3 with TRBJ2-6; 9 nucleotides align to TRBD1. CDR1 is SGHTA, CDR2 FQGTGA, per germline. The CDR3 has 19 residues. V was pared by 1 base and J by 4 bases, with 11 bases of the junction left unmatched. The CDR3 is CASSLRARTGASGANVLTF. The DNA of the CDR3 is TGTGCCAGCAGCTTAAGGGCTCGGACAGGGGCATCAGGGGCCAACGTCCTGACTTTC. The whole variable domain, filled in from reference TRBV7-3 and TRBJ2-6, reads GAGVSQTPSNKVTEKGKYVELRCDPISGHTALYWYRQSLGQGPEFLIYFQGTGAADDSGLPNDRFFAVRPEGSVSTLKIQRTERGDSAVYLCASSLRARTGASGANVLTFGAGSRLTVL.

This clone was counted a single time. Other DNA sequences of this sample code for an identical CDR3. CDR3 in DNA: TGCGCCAGCAGCTTGAGAGAAAACTATGGCTACACCTTC. Protein sequence: CASSLRENYGYTF. The chain couples TRBV5-1 to TRBJ1-2; the D is unclear. V dropped 1 base and J dropped 2 bases, with 6 bases sitting between them. The V gene's germline CDR1 is SGHRS and CDR2 YFSETQ. The CDR3 is 13 residues long.

This chain uses TRBV5-1 with TRBJ2-7; 8 nucleotides align to TRBD1. This CDR3 comprises 14 residues. The germline V gene has CDR1 SGHRS and CDR2 YFSETQ. The V and J ends lost 6 bases and 5 bases, in that order; junction bases with no gene match: 10. The chain's CDR3 is CASKGIQGANEQYF. Written as DNA, the CDR3 is TGCGCCAGCAAAGGGATCCAGGGGGCTAACGAGCAGTACTTC.

The rearrangement joins TRBV4-3 to TRBJ2-3; 11 positions agree with TRBD2. Germline V gives CDR1 LGHNA, CDR2 YSLEER. This CDR3 region has 18 residues. V was clipped by 0 bases and J by 3 bases; unmatched bases: 8. CDR3 sequence: CASSQESRLAGITDTQYF. The DNA of the CDR3 is TGCGCCAGCAGCCAAGAATCGCGACTAGCGGGGATAACAGATACGCAGTATTTT.

In this sample, this clone turned up once. The chain is built from TRBV30 and TRBJ2-7, with TRBD2 matching 13 bases. V lost 0 bases to trimming and J lost 3 bases; unmatched junction nucleotides: 8. The germline CDR1 and CDR2 sequences are GTSNPN and SVGIG (reference sequence). This CDR3 region has 17 residues. The DNA for the CDR3 is TGTGCCTGGAGTGTCAAATTGGGACTAGCGGGGTACTACGAGCAGTACTTC. Its translation: CAWSVKLGLAGYYEQYF.

This clone appeared a few times. The rearrangement joins TRBV7-3 to TRBJ2-2; 8 nucleotides match TRBD2. CDR3 length equals 15 residues. Germline values: CDR1 SGHTA, CDR2 FQGTGA. V was clipped by 5 bases and J by 1 base; unmatched bases: 3. CDR3 in DNA: TGTGCCAGCAGCGCCGGGAGGGAGAACACCGGGGAGCTGTTTTTT. This sequence encodes CASSAGRENTGELFF. Based on the CDR3 plus reference TRBV7-3 and TRBJ2-2, the full variable domain is GAGVSQTPSNKVTEKGKYVELRCDPISGHTALYWYRQSLGQGPEFLIYFQGTGAADDSGLPNDRFFAVRPEGSVSTLKIQRTERGDSAVYLCASSAGRENTGELFFGEGSRLTVL.